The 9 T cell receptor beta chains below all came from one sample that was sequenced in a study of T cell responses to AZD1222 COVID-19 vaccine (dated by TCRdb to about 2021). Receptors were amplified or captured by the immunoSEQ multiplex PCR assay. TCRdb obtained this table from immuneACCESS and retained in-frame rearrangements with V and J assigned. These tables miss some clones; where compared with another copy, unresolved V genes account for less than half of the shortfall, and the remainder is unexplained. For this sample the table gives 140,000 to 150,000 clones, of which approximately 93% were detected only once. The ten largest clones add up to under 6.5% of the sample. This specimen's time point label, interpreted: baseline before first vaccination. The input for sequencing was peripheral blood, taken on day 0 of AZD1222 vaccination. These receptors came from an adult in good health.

CDR3: CSVEGLGASYF. The DNA of the CDR3 is TGCAGCGTTGAAGGTTTGGGAGCCTCGTACTTC. The chain recombines TRBV29-1 with TRBJ2-5; tentative D call: TRBD2 (5 bases). CDR1 is SQVTM and CDR2 is ANQGSEA in the germline V gene. The length of the CDR3 is 11 residues. Trimming left V 1 base short and J 13 bases short, with 13 bases between.

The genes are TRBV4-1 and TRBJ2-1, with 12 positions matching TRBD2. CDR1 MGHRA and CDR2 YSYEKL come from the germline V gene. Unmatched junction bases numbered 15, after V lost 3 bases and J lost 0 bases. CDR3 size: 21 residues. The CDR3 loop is CASSHARLAGAYISSYNEQFF. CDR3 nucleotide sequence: TGCGCCAGCAGCCATGCCCGACTAGCGGGAGCCTACATCAGCTCCTACAATGAGCAGTTCTTC.

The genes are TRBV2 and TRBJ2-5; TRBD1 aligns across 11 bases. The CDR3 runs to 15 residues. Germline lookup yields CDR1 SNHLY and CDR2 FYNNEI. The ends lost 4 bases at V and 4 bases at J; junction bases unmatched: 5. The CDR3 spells CASSGRTGGRETQYF. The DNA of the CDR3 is TGTGCCAGCAGTGGGAGGACAGGGGGCAGAGAGACCCAGTACTTC.

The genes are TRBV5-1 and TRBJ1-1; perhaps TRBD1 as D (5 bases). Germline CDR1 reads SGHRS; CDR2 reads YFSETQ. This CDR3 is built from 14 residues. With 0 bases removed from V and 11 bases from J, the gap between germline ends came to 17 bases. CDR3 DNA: TGCGCCAGCAGCTTGGACACCGTGTCTGCAGGGGCTTTCTTT. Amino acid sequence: CASSLDTVSAGAFF. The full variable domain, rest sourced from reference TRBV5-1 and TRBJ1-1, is KAGVTQTPRYLIKTRGQQVTLSCSPISGHRSVSWYQQTPGQGLQFLFEYFSETQRNKGNFPGRFSGRQFSNSRSEMNVSTLELGDSALYLCASSLDTVSAGAFFGQGTRLTVV.

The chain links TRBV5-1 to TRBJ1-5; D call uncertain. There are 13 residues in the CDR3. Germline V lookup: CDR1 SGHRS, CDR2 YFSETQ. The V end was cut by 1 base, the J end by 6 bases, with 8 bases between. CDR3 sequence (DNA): TGCGCCAGCAGCTTGTGGTCAGGTCAGCCCCAGCATTTT. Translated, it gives CASSLWSGQPQHF. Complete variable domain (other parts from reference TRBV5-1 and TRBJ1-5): KAGVTQTPRYLIKTRGQQVTLSCSPISGHRSVSWYQQTPGQGLQFLFEYFSETQRNKGNFPGRFSGRQFSNSRSEMNVSTLELGDSALYLCASSLWSGQPQHFGDGTRLSIL.

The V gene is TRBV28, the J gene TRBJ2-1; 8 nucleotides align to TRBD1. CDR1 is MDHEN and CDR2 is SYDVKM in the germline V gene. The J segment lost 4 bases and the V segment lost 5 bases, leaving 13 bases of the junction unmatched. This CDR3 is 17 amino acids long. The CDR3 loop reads CASSQPTTGVWYNEQFF. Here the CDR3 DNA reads TGTGCCAGCAGTCAACCGACGACAGGGGTGTGGTACAATGAGCAGTTCTTC.

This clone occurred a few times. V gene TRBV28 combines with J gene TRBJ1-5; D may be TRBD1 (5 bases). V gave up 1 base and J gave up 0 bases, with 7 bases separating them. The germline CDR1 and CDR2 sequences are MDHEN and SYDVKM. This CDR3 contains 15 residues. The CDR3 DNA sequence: TGTGCCAGCAGTTTATTAGGGGATAGCAATCAGCCCCAGCATTTT. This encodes CASSLLGDSNQPQHF.

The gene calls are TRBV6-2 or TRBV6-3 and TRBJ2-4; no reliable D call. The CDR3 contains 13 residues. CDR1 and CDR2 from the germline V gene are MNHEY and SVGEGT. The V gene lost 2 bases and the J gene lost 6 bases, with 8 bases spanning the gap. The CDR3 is CASSYVPLNIQYF. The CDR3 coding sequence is TGTGCCAGCAGTTACGTCCCGCTAAACATTCAGTACTTC.

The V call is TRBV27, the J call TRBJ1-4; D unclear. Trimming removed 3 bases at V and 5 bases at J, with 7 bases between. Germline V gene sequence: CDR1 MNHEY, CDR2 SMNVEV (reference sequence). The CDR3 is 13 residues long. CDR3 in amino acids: CASSLGRNEKLFF. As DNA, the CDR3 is TGTGCCAGCAGTTTGGGCAGGAATGAAAAACTGTTTTTT.